This T cell receptor beta chain was observed in a study of T cell responses to AZD1222 COVID-19 vaccine. Overall study results and limits: Samples come after the peak T cell response, not at day 14. Seropositive at baseline were only a handful of AZD1222 recipients. White British ancestry dominated among donors, who included more females, and clonal diversity was possibly underestimated. An increase in Spike-specific TCR breadth and depth was observed after two AZD1222 doses.

In regard to this clone: Its antigen is unidentified.

CDR1 and CDR2 (germline): SEHNR, FQNEAQ (reference sequence). CDR3 size: 15 residues. V dropped 3 bases and J dropped 4 bases, with 12 bases sitting between them. Some clones are missing from TCRdb's copy, which holds only in-frame ones; the method was immunoSEQ multiplex PCR. The data show 200,000 or so clones, 85% to 95% seen once. The chain joins TRBV7-9 to TRBJ1-4; possible D gene TRBD1, 5 bases. The origin of this receptor is an adult in good health. Specimen: peripheral blood, collected on day 0 of MenACWY control vaccination. Here the CDR3 DNA reads TGTGCCAGCAGCTTGTATTCAGGGTATAATGAAAAACTGTTTTTT. Amino acid sequence: CASSLYSGYNEKLFF. Supplemented by reference TRBV7-9 and TRBJ1-4, the full variable domain reads DTGVSQNPRHKITKRGQNVTFRCDPISEHNRLYWYRQTLGQGPEFLTYFQNEAQLEKSRLLSDRFSAERPKGSFSTLEIQRTEQGDSAMYLCASSLYSGYNEKLFFGSGTQLSVL.